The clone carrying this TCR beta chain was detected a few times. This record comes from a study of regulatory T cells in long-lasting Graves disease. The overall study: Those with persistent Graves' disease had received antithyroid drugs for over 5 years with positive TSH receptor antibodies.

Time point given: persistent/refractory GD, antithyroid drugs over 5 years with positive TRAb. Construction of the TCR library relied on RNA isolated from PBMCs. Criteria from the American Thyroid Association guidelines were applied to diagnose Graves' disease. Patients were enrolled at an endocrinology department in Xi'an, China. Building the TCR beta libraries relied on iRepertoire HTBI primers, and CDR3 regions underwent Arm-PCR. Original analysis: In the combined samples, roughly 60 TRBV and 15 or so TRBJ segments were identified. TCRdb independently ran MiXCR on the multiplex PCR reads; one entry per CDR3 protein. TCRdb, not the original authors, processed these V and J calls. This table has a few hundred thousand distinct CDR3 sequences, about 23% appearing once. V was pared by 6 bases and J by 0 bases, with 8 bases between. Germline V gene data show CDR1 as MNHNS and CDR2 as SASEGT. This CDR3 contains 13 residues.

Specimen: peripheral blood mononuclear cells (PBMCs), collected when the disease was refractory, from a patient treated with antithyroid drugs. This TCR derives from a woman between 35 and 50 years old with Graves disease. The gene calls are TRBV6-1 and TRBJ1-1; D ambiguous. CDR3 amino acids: CASRTSMNTEAFF. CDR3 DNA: TGTGCCAGCAGAACCTCCATGAACACTGAAGCTTTCTTT.